Below, one T cell receptor beta chain is given with its context. Its antigen is unidentified. The study ran its PCR with 60 Vbeta and 13 Jbeta primers. TCRdb's copy holds only in-frame clones and misses some; the assay was immunoSEQ multiplex PCR. The sample includes 150,000 to 200,000 clones, 60% to 85% of them seen just once. This record belongs to a study of cytomegalovirus exposure and HLA in healthy donors. About the study: Genotyping showed approximately 81% of hundreds of donors falling in the Caucasian-associated ancestry cluster. Study results and limitations: Per a later analysis, fewer than 20,000 TCR beta sequences showed association with HLA alleles at 0.05 false discovery rate. A few of the chains that were CMV-associated were confirmed in vitro to be specific for CMV antigens.

This CDR3 comprises 15 residues. Germline-derived CDR1 and CDR2 are SGHTA and FQGNSA. Trimming stripped 0 bases from V and 6 bases from J, with 12 bases between. This TCR came from a man aged 35 to 55 in good health and CMV-seronegative. The specimen was PBMCs. J is TRBJ1-5 and V is TRBV7-2; a weak D match, TRBD1 (5 bases). CDR3 DNA sequence: TGTGCCAGCAGCTTAGCAGGGGTCTTCGGTCAGCCCCAGCATTTT. Translation: CASSLAGVFGQPQHF.